Listed below are T cell receptor beta chains from one sample, sequenced in a study of blood T cells in healthy people across ages. Each CDR3 protein is one row after TCRdb ran MiXCR on the 5' RACE reads. Of about 1 million distinct CDR3 sequences in the sample, almost 25% were seen once. The sample also formed part of further work on T cells of mothers and their children.

Specimen: blood. The receptor set was obtained from a girl aged 2-10 years in good health. CDR3s include the opening cysteine and the closing phenylalanine or tryptophan. A D gene is named only where the DNA matches it firmly. Clone size is stated in some rows and not others, as once, few, many or a class when expanded.

d_call	clone_size	j_call	v_call	cdr3_aa	cdr3_nt
.	.	TRBJ2-3	TRBV28	CASSSNSHTQYF	TGTGCCAGCAGTTCCAACTCCCATACGCAGTATTTT
.	few	TRBJ2-1	TRBV18	CASSPVVGGNEQFF	TGTGCCAGCTCACCTGTCGTGGGAGGCAATGAGCAGTTCTTC
TRBD2	few	TRBJ2-3	TRBV7-2	CASTASGSPRGTDTQYF	TGTGCCAGCACCGCTAGCGGGAGCCCCCGGGGCACAGATACGCAGTATTTT
.	.	TRBJ2-5	TRBV7-6	CASSSVTSSQETQYF	TGTGCCAGCAGCTCAGTAACTAGCAGCCAAGAGACCCAGTACTTC
TRBD2	many	TRBJ2-2	TRBV20-1	CSARVSSGGLTGELFF	TGCAGTGCTAGAGTCTCTAGCGGGGGTCTCACCGGGGAGCTGTTTTTT
.	many	TRBJ2-3	TRBV6-1	CASSETGGDTQYF	TGTGCCAGCAGTGAGACCGGAGGTGATACGCAGTATTTT
.	.	TRBJ1-4	TRBV28	CASKTTWDSATNEKLFF	TGTGCCAGCAAAACGACGTGGGACTCCGCAACTAATGAAAAACTGTTTTTT
.	.	TRBJ1-1	TRBV11-2	CASSPYGNTEAFF	TGTGCCAGCAGCCCTTACGGGAACACTGAAGCTTTCTTT
.	.	TRBJ1-2	TRBV6-6	CASSYQSYGYTF	TGTGCCAGCAGTTACCAATCCTATGGCTACACCTTC
.	.	TRBJ2-3	TRBV4-1	CASSPIAEGDTQYF	TGCGCCAGCAGCCCTATAGCGGAGGGAGATACGCAGTATTTT
TRBD2	few	TRBJ2-5	TRBV29-1	CSVGTRNTKTQYF	TGCAGCGTTGGGACTAGAAATACGAAGACCCAGTACTTC
.	many	TRBJ2-1	TRBV12-3/TRBV12-4	CASSSRREQFF	TGTGCCAGCAGCTCTCGAAGGGAGCAGTTCTTC
.	few	TRBJ2-1	TRBV7-3	CASSPERSPMAYNEQFF	TGTGCCAGCAGCCCGGAAAGATCCCCAATGGCCTACAATGAGCAGTTCTTC
.	.	TRBJ2-5	TRBV7-9	CASSSMEGYQETQYF	TGTGCCAGCAGCTCCATGGAGGGATACCAAGAGACCCAGTACTTC
.	few	TRBJ2-7	TRBV13	CASSNYRGGDNEQYF	TGTGCCAGCAGCAACTACAGGGGAGGCGATAACGAGCAGTACTTC
TRBD1	few	TRBJ2-7	TRBV28	CASSFTTNRGSSYEQYF	TGTGCCAGCAGTTTCACCACGAACAGGGGGAGCTCCTACGAGCAGTACTTC
TRBD2	few	TRBJ2-1	TRBV5-6	CASSLSASGEEQFF	TGTGCCAGCAGCTTGTCAGCTAGCGGAGAAGAGCAGTTCTTC
TRBD2	.	TRBJ2-1	TRBV19	CASSIRLAGGISSYNEQFF	TGTGCCAGTAGTATAAGACTAGCGGGGGGAATAAGCTCCTACAATGAGCAGTTCTTC
TRBD1	few	TRBJ1-5	TRBV18	CASSPQGGINQPQHF	TGTGCCAGCTCACCCCAAGGGGGCATCAATCAGCCCCAGCATTTT
.	.	TRBJ2-6	TRBV6-1	CASISGLSGANVLTF	TGTGCCAGCATTTCGGGGCTCTCTGGGGCCAACGTCCTGACTTTC
.	.	TRBJ2-1	TRBV5-1	CASSLLNQLDGAFGEQFF	TGCGCCAGCAGCTTACTTAATCAACTAGACGGGGCCTTCGGTGAGCAGTTCTTC
.	.	TRBJ2-5	TRBV27	CASSLLGASVQETQYF	TGTGCCAGCAGCCTTTTAGGGGCTAGCGTCCAAGAGACCCAGTACTTC
.	.	TRBJ2-4	TRBV2	CASSATLRGFSAKNIQYF	TGTGCCAGCAGTGCGACTTTGAGGGGGTTTAGTGCCAAAAACATTCAGTACTTC
TRBD2	few	TRBJ2-2	TRBV7-2	CASSAGLPGELFF	TGTGCCAGCAGCGCGGGACTACCCGGGGAGCTGTTTTTT
.	few	TRBJ2-7	TRBV13	CASSLRQPKEQYF	TGTGCCAGCAGCTTACGTCAACCGAAAGAGCAGTACTTC
.	few	TRBJ2-7	TRBV7-9	CASSLHSYEQYF	TGTGCCAGCAGCCTCCACTCCTACGAGCAGTACTTC
.	few	TRBJ2-3	TRBV11-2	CASSSETTDTQYF	TGTGCCAGCAGCTCAGAAACCACAGATACGCAGTATTTT
TRBD2	few	TRBJ2-5	TRBV6-1	CASSEGYLAGETQYF	TGTGCCAGCAGTGAAGGATATCTAGCGGGAGAGACCCAGTACTTC
TRBD1	few	TRBJ2-7	TRBV20-1	CSAGTGAMDEQYF	TGCAGTGCCGGGACAGGGGCAATGGACGAGCAGTACTTC
.	.	TRBJ2-5	TRBV6-6	CASSYLVTQYF	TGTGCCAGCAGTTACTTGGTGACCCAGTACTTC
.	.	TRBJ2-7	TRBV27	CASSPRSGLSSYEQYF	TGTGCCAGCAGTCCTAGATCAGGGTTGAGCTCCTACGAGCAGTACTTC
.	.	TRBJ2-1	TRBV2	CASSESGTPYNEQFF	TGTGCCAGCAGTGAATCGGGTACGCCGTACAATGAGCAGTTCTTC
TRBD2	few	TRBJ2-1	TRBV11-3	CASSSSGLAGGKNEQFF	TGTGCCAGCAGCTCAAGCGGGCTAGCGGGGGGAAAGAATGAGCAGTTCTTC
.	.	TRBJ1-5	TRBV7-2	CASSLGWGLGQPQHF	TGTGCCAGCAGCTTAGGATGGGGGTTAGGGCAGCCCCAGCATTTT
.	.	TRBJ2-5	TRBV21-1	CASSMRGETQYF	TGTGCCAGCAGCATGAGGGGTGAGACCCAGTACTTC
.	few	TRBJ2-2	TRBV9	CASTADNTGELFF	TGTGCCAGCACCGCAGATAACACCGGGGAGCTGTTTTTT
TRBD1	few	TRBJ1-4	TRBV7-6	CASSLEQGAREKLFF	TGTGCCAGCAGCTTAGAACAGGGGGCGCGTGAAAAACTGTTTTTT
.	.	TRBJ2-7	TRBV20-1	CSAASETSYEQYF	TGCAGTGCTGCTAGCGAGACATCCTACGAGCAGTACTTC
.	.	TRBJ2-5	TRBV15	CATSRNTISETQYF	TGTGCCACCAGCAGGAACACAATTAGTGAGACCCAGTACTTC
TRBD1	few	TRBJ2-5	TRBV20-1	CNASSGTGGYRETQYF	TGCAATGCTTCCTCCGGGACAGGGGGCTACAGGGAGACCCAGTACTTC
TRBD1	.	TRBJ2-4	TRBV28	CASSRPGTDKNIQYF	TGTGCCAGCAGTCGTCCCGGGACAGACAAAAACATTCAGTACTTC
TRBD2	.	TRBJ2-7	TRBV29-1	CSVGFSGSHEQYF	TGCAGCGTTGGGTTTAGCGGGAGCCACGAGCAGTACTTC
.	.	TRBJ2-7	TRBV27	CASSLAGDHEQYF	TGTGCCAGCAGTTTGGCAGGGGATCACGAGCAGTACTTC
.	many	TRBJ2-5	TRBV12-3/TRBV12-4	CASSYGPTQYF	TGTGCCAGCAGTTACGGACCGACCCAGTACTTC
TRBD2	.	TRBJ2-1	TRBV29-1	CSVQQTLGLAAKDNEQFF	TGCAGCGTTCAACAGACCCTGGGACTAGCGGCAAAAGACAATGAGCAGTTCTTC
TRBD2	few	TRBJ2-7	TRBV10-3	CAISEFLAGYEQYF	TGTGCCATCAGTGAGTTTCTAGCGGGGTACGAGCAGTACTTC
TRBD2	.	TRBJ2-5	TRBV7-2	CASSPGTSAQTQYF	TGTGCCAGCAGCCCGGGGACTAGCGCGCAGACCCAGTACTTC
.	.	TRBJ2-7	TRBV7-9	CASSPEDGTYEQYF	TGTGCCAGCAGCCCTGAGGACGGTACCTACGAGCAGTACTTC
.	few	TRBJ2-3	TRBV5-4	CASSSSQTDTQYF	TGTGCCAGCAGCTCCTCCCAGACCGATACGCAGTATTTT
.	few	TRBJ1-3	TRBV12-3/TRBV12-4	CASGLGRLSGNTIYF	TGTGCCAGCGGTTTGGGACGGCTCTCTGGAAACACCATATATTTT
.	many	TRBJ1-4	TRBV2	CASRRQVRDEKLFF	TGTGCCAGCAGAAGACAGGTTAGGGATGAAAAACTGTTTTTT
.	once	TRBJ1-6	TRBV2	CASSVGRSSYNSPLHF	TGTGCCAGCAGTGTGGGGCGGAGCTCCTATAATTCACCCCTCCACTTT
.	.	TRBJ2-7	TRBV7-2	CASSLLQLNSYEQYF	TGTGCCAGCAGCTTGTTACAGCTGAATTCCTACGAGCAGTACTTC
TRBD2	.	TRBJ2-1	TRBV20-1	CSGLAVSYNEQFF	TGCAGTGGACTAGCGGTCTCCTACAATGAGCAGTTCTTC
.	few	TRBJ2-7	TRBV6-2/TRBV6-3	CASSYSNGGHEQYF	TGTGCCAGCAGTTACTCGAATGGGGGTCACGAGCAGTACTTC
.	.	TRBJ2-7	TRBV6-2/TRBV6-3	CASREQEMAYEQYF	TGTGCCAGCAGAGAACAAGAAATGGCTTACGAGCAGTACTTC
.	.	TRBJ2-1	TRBV15	CATSRVAGFDEQFF	TGTGCCACCAGCAGAGTAGCAGGGTTTGATGAGCAGTTCTTC
.	.	TRBJ2-7	TRBV14	CASSLMGRVAVNEQYF	TGTGCCAGCAGCCTCATGGGAAGAGTAGCGGTGAATGAGCAGTACTTC
.	.	TRBJ1-1	TRBV29-1	CSVEDFPPGPEEAEAFF	TGCAGCGTTGAAGATTTCCCCCCGGGGCCTGAGGAGGCTGAAGCTTTCTTT
.	.	TRBJ2-7	TRBV29-1	CSVEDPTGTNPYEQYF	TGCAGCGTTGAAGACCCGACCGGGACAAATCCCTACGAGCAGTACTTC